One sample yielded the 26 T cell receptor beta chains listed below, sequenced in a study of CD8 T cells in Susac syndrome. Reverse transcription used roughly 0.45 to 1 ug RNA and random hexamers. Each CDR3 protein is one row after TCRdb ran MiXCR on the immunoSEQ multiplex PCR reads. The sample records roughly 150,000 distinct CDR3 sequences, roughly 94% being singletons. Sample: CD4+ T cells from PBMCs. The receptors stem from a human donor in good health.

The J gene is TRBJ2-2, the V gene TRBV11-2; no firm D call. This CDR3 spans 14 amino acids. The V gene's germline CDR1 is SGHAT and CDR2 FQNNGV. Trimming stripped 2 bases from V and 4 bases from J, with 8 bases between. The DNA for the CDR3 is TGTGCCAGCAGCTTAACAGCTAGCACCGGGGAGCTGTTTTTT. It translates to CASSLTASTGELFF.

The chain combines TRBV6-6 with TRBJ2-3; no definite D call. There are 12 residues in the CDR3. Per the germline V gene, CDR1 is MNHNY and CDR2 is SVGAGI (reference sequence). Deletions cut 7 bases from V and 2 bases from J, with 7 bases between. The CDR3 DNA reads TGTGCCAGCACCCGGGCCACAGATACGCAGTATTTT. Amino acids: CASTRATDTQYF.

DNA for the CDR3: TGCAGTGCCATAAATGCGGGGGGTCAAGAGACCCAGTACTTC. Protein product: CSAINAGGQETQYF. This sequence joins TRBV20-1 and TRBJ2-5, with TRBD2 matching 8 bases. The trim removed 6 bases at V and 2 bases at J, leaving 8 bases unmatched. The CDR3 sequence is 14 residues long. Germline V gene sequence: CDR1 DFQATT, CDR2 SNEGSKA (reference sequence).

The rearrangement uses TRBV29-1 and TRBJ2-7; TRBD2 agrees at 8 bases. The CDR3 has 12 residues. The germline V gene encodes CDR1 SQVTM and CDR2 ANQGSEA. The junction had 4 bases not matched to a gene; V was cut back by 7 bases and J by 2 bases. For the CDR3, the DNA is TGCAGCGCCGCGGGAGGCGCCTACGAGCAGTACTTC. Protein product: CSAAGGAYEQYF.

J is TRBJ2-3 and V is TRBV27; 7 bases map to TRBD2. Looked up from germline, CDR1 is MNHEY and CDR2 is SMNVEV (reference sequence). With 11 bases clipped from V and 0 bases from J, the junction kept 8 bases outside the gene matches. The CDR3 has 14 amino acids. CDR3 in amino acids: CAFLGSGSTDTQYF. Here the CDR3 DNA reads TGTGCCTTCCTGGGTAGCGGGAGCACAGATACGCAGTATTTT.

This rearrangement joins TRBV28 to TRBJ1-3, with D uncertain. Germline-derived CDR1 and CDR2 are MDHEN and SYDVKM. Trimming removed 6 bases at V and 4 bases at J, with 13 bases between. This CDR3 has 14 amino acids. The CDR3 loop is CASSEMTLGNTIYF. CDR3 DNA sequence: TGTGCCAGCAGCGAAATGACCCTAGGAAACACCATATATTTT.

V and J are TRBV6-2 or TRBV6-3 and TRBJ2-7; D is uncertain. The CDR3 sequence is 12 residues long. V dropped 5 bases and J dropped 4 bases, with 9 bases sitting between them. CDR1 and CDR2 from the germline V gene are MNHEY and SVGEGT. The CDR3 spells CASSRSEYEQYF. For the CDR3, the DNA is TGTGCCAGCAGTCGTTCTGAATACGAGCAGTACTTC.

The rearrangement joins TRBV29-1 to TRBJ2-5; D gene ambiguous. Deletions cut 6 bases from V and 1 base from J, with 9 bases between. CDR3 size: 12 residues. Germline lookup yields CDR1 SQVTM and CDR2 ANQGSEA. In DNA, the CDR3 is TGCAGCGTCCTCCAGAGCCAAGAGACCCAGTACTTC. It codes for CSVLQSQETQYF.

The chain carries TRBV6-6 and TRBJ1-5, with D possibly TRBD1 on 5 matching bases. The germline gives CDR1 MNHNY, CDR2 SVGAGI (reference sequence). There are 13 residues in the CDR3. V was trimmed by 8 bases and J by 8 bases, leaving 16 bases between them. The CDR3 DNA sequence: TGTGCCAGCTTAGGGACGGCCGGGGAGCCCCAGCATTTT. Its translation is CASLGTAGEPQHF.

The chain carries TRBV18 and TRBJ2-7; D is uncertain. Germline V gene data show CDR1 as KGHSH and CDR2 as LQKENI. The length of the CDR3 is 11 residues. Trimming cost V 3 bases and J 7 bases, with 7 bases left between them. CDR3 coding DNA: TGTGCCAGCTCACCGTCGGATGAGCAGTACTTC. The encoded protein is CASSPSDEQYF.

The chain couples TRBV15 to TRBJ2-7; 7 nucleotides agree with TRBD2. V shed 0 bases and J 2 bases; nucleotides not matched to a gene: 4. This CDR3 contains 15 residues. Germline V gene lookup returns CDR1 LNHNV and CDR2 YYDKDF (reference sequence). The CDR3 sequence is CATSREGGGTYEQYF. The CDR3 coding sequence is TGTGCCACCAGCAGAGAGGGGGGAGGGACCTACGAGCAGTACTTC.

This rearrangement joins TRBV10-2 to TRBJ2-7, with D possibly called TRBD1 or TRBD2 (5 bases each). There are 14 residues in the CDR3. V was trimmed by 10 bases and J by 2 bases, leaving 18 bases between them. Looked up from germline, CDR1 is WSHSY and CDR2 is SAAADI. CDR3 residues: CATLRGRGAYEQYF. The CDR3, as DNA: TGCGCCACCCTACGGGGAAGGGGAGCCTACGAGCAGTACTTC.

The sample holds one count of this clonotype. CDR3 in DNA: TGTGCCACCAGCAGAGGTGGATGGGGTGGTCAGCCCCAGCATTTT. It encodes CATSRGGWGGQPQHF. The J gene is TRBJ1-5, the V gene TRBV15, with D hard to call. The CDR3 spans 15 residues. Germline loops: CDR1 LNHNV, CDR2 YYDKDF (reference sequence). V shed 1 base and J shed 6 bases, with 13 bases lying between them. Based on the CDR3 plus reference TRBV15 and TRBJ1-5, the full variable domain is DAMVIQNPRYQVTQFGKPVTLSCSQTLNHNVMYWYQQKSSQAPKLLFHYYDKDFNNEADTPDNFQSRRPNTSFCFLDIRSPGLGDTAMYLCATSRGGWGGQPQHFGDGTRLSIL.

V usage is TRBV5-1 and J usage is TRBJ2-5, with D maybe TRBD1 (6 bases). Germline V gene sequence: CDR1 SGHRS, CDR2 YFSETQ. Trimming shortened V by 4 bases and J by 5 bases, and 18 bases separated the two germline ends. There are 15 residues in the CDR3. CDR3 residues: CASSPGTRPGETQYF. In nucleotides, the CDR3 is TGCGCCAGCAGCCCGGGGACACGCCCGGGGGAGACCCAGTACTTC.

The chain links TRBV18 to TRBJ1-1; the match to TRBD1 covers 10 bases. CDR1 KGHSH and CDR2 LQKENI come from the germline V gene. Trimming took 3 bases from V and 3 from J; bases not matched to a gene: 4. This CDR3 has 15 amino acids. The CDR3 nucleotides read TGTGCCAGCTCACCGTTAGGGACAGGGGACACTGAAGCTTTCTTT. This gives the protein CASSPLGTGDTEAFF. Full variable domain (remainder filled in from reference TRBV18 and TRBJ1-1): NAGVMQNPRHLVRRRGQEARLRCSPMKGHSHVYWYRQLPEEGLKFMVYLQKENIIDESGMPKERFSAEFPKEGPSILRIQQVVRGDSAAYFCASSPLGTGDTEAFFGQGTRLTVV.

This clonotype has a single count. The chain carries TRBV6-1 and TRBJ1-5; D is unresolved. From germline, CDR1 is MNHNS and CDR2 SASEGT. Trimming shortened V by 2 bases and J by 5 bases, and 7 bases separated the two germline ends. This CDR3 has 13 residues. The DNA of the CDR3 is TGTGCCAGCAGTGAAATGGGGTATCAGCCCCAGCATTTT. Translating it yields CASSEMGYQPQHF.

The V call is TRBV6-5, the J call TRBJ2-2, with a tentative D call TRBD2 (5 bases). This CDR3 has 15 residues. Germline CDR1 reads MNHEY; CDR2 reads SVGAGI. Trimming took off 6 bases at V and 4 bases at J, with 15 bases between the two ends. The CDR3 is CASSPEGVVTGELFF. CDR3 bases: TGTGCCAGCAGCCCCGAGGGAGTCGTCACCGGGGAGCTGTTTTTT.

CDR3 sequence reads: CSVVPRAGNTIYF. Written as DNA, the CDR3 is TGCAGCGTTGTTCCCAGGGCTGGAAACACCATATATTTT. The chain carries TRBV29-1 and TRBJ1-3, with D perhaps TRBD1 (5 bases). The ends were cut back, 4 bases at V and 2 bases at J, with 9 bases in the middle. CDR3 length: 13 residues. Germline CDR1 SQVTM, CDR2 ANQGSEA.

The CDR3 DNA follows: TGCGCCAGCAGACCTCAGTGGCCGGACGACGGACGGGAGCAGTTCTTC. Protein product: CASRPQWPDDGREQFF. This chain connects TRBV5-1 to TRBJ2-1, with no clear D. Germline V gives CDR1 SGHRS, CDR2 YFSETQ. V was trimmed by 5 bases and J by 10 bases, leaving 25 bases between them. The CDR3 has 16 amino acids.

The chain links TRBV19 to TRBJ1-1, with TRBD1 matching over 7 bases. The CDR3 consists of 17 residues. Germline lookup yields CDR1 LNHDA and CDR2 SQIVND (reference sequence). V was pared by 6 bases and J by 1 base, with 14 bases of the junction left unmatched. The CDR3 loop is CASSSPPGQTTNTEAFF. The CDR3 DNA sequence: TGTGCCAGTAGCTCGCCCCCGGGACAGACTACGAACACTGAAGCTTTCTTT.

J is TRBJ2-2 and V is TRBV24-1; D gene unclear. Germline V gene data show CDR1 as KGHDR and CDR2 as SFDVKD. Between the trimmed V and J ends, which lost 8 bases and 4 bases, there was a span of 10 bases. The CDR3 has 13 amino acids. CDR3 protein: CATKRASTGELFF. The CDR3 DNA sequence: TGTGCCACCAAACGGGCGAGCACCGGGGAGCTGTTTTTT.

The CDR3 loop is CATSDEGFYGYTF. CDR3 DNA: TGTGCCACCAGTGATGAGGGGTTCTATGGCTACACCTTC. V is TRBV24-1 and J is TRBJ1-2; possible D gene TRBD1, 5 bases. The V end lost 3 bases, the J end lost 4 bases, and 8 bases lay between the germline ends. The germline V gene has CDR1 KGHDR and CDR2 SFDVKD. The CDR3 sequence is 13 residues long.

The V call is TRBV11-3, the J call TRBJ1-1; D is undetermined. The germline V gene has CDR1 SGHNT and CDR2 YENEEA. The CDR3 length is 14 residues. Trimming removed 3 bases at V and 1 base at J, with 9 bases between. This CDR3 reads CASSLGGENTEAFF. The CDR3 region has the DNA TGTGCCAGCAGCTTGGGTGGAGAGAACACTGAAGCTTTCTTT.

The chain combines TRBV28 with TRBJ2-7, with TRBD1 matching 10 bases. V was clipped by 5 bases and J by 1 base; unmatched bases: 11. This CDR3 has 17 amino acids. The germline V gene encodes CDR1 MDHEN and CDR2 SYDVKM. DNA of the CDR3: TGTGCCAGCAGTCCAGTTGTTCCGGGACAGGGGTCCTACGAGCAGTACTTC. This translates into CASSPVVPGQGSYEQYF.

In this sample, this clonotype turned up once. The chain's CDR3 is CASSQVPSGSNTGELFF. CDR3 DNA: TGCGCCAGCAGCCAAGTTCCGAGTGGATCGAACACCGGGGAGCTGTTTTTT. The V and J genes are TRBV4-3 and TRBJ2-2; D is uncertain. The germline V gene encodes CDR1 LGHNA and CDR2 YSLEER. The CDR3 sequence is 17 residues long. The V end was cut by 1 base, the J end by 0 bases, with 12 bases between.

This chain joins TRBV20-1 and TRBJ1-2, with 8 bases fitting TRBD1. Germline V lookup: CDR1 DFQATT, CDR2 SNEGSKA (reference sequence). The CDR3 length is 16 residues. The ends lost 6 bases at V and 4 bases at J; junction bases unmatched: 16. This chain's CDR3 is CSASEIGQGRTYGYTF. The CDR3 DNA reads TGCAGTGCGTCAGAGATAGGACAGGGAAGGACCTATGGCTACACCTTC.